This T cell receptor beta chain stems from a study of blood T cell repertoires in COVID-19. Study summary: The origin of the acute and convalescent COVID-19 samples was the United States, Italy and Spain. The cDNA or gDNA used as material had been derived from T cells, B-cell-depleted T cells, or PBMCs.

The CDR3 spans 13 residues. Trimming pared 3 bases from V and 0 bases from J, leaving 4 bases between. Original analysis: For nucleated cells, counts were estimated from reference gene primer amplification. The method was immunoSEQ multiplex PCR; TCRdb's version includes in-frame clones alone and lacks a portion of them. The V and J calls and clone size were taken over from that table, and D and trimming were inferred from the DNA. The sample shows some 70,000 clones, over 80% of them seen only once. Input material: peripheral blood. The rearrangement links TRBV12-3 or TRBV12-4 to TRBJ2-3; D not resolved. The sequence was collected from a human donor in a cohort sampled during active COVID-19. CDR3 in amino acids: CASSFGSTDTQYF. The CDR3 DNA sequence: TGTGCCAGCAGTTTCGGGAGCACAGATACGCAGTATTTT.